This T cell receptor beta chain was identified during a study of response to subunit inactivated influenza vaccine. General study points: Seasonal influenza vaccination, on each occasion, was suggested by the authors to recruit few new T cells.

About this clonotype itself: Antigen unknown.

Deletions cut 7 bases from V and 10 bases from J, with 21 bases between. The CDR3 totals 14 residues. Via MiXCR, TCRdb re-called the RT-PCR reads, giving one row per CDR3 protein. The table lists about 530,000 distinct CDR3 sequences, approximately 13% of them singletons. The V gene is TRBV12-3 or TRBV12-4, the J gene TRBJ2-3, with D perhaps matching TRBD1 (6 bases). The sample here was PBMCs from blood, taken more than 35 days after vaccination. The receptor comes from a man aged 50 to 60 who received an inactivated influenza vaccine. CDR3 sequence: CASKWGPKGSSQYF. In DNA form, the CDR3 reads TGTGCCAGCAAGTGGGGGCCAAAGGGGAGTTCGCAGTATTTT.